These 5 T cell receptor beta chains originate from one sample sequenced in a study of spatial heterogeneity in lung cancer. TCRdb itself ran the 5' RACE reads through MiXCR, one entry per CDR3 protein. The repertoire includes more than 20,000 distinct CDR3 sequences, 4.6% of them detected once, and about a third sits in the top ten. The time point is: sample taken at primary tumor resection. The authors sequenced whole RNA from tumor, nontumor lung or frozen PBMC without sorting. The sample was PBMCs, taken at surgery. These receptor sequences come from a male donor with early-stage non-small cell lung cancer.

This clonotype was seen at least ten times. The CDR3 is CASKSPSGGRTDTQYF. Written as DNA, the CDR3 is TGTGCCAGTAAATCGCCTAGCGGGGGACGCACAGATACGCAGTATTTT. The gene calls are TRBV19 and TRBJ2-3, with 10 bases that match TRBD2. The CDR3 sequence is 16 residues long. The trim removed 7 bases at V and 1 base at J, leaving 8 bases unmatched. Germline V CDR1 and CDR2: LNHDA, SQIVND (reference sequence).

This clonotype was seen ten or more times. V and J are TRBV7-2 and TRBJ1-5; maybe TRBD1 (5 bases). The CDR3 length is 15 residues. Per germline, CDR1 SGHTA and CDR2 FQGNSA. Trimming cost V 1 base and J 4 bases, with 11 bases left between them. The CDR3 is CASSLGGQINQPQHF. The DNA for the CDR3 is TGTGCCAGCAGCTTAGGAGGACAAATTAATCAGCCCCAGCATTTT.

Ten or more counts support this clonotype. This chain joins TRBV28 and TRBJ2-7; maybe TRBD2 (5 bases). The CDR3 contains 15 residues. Germline values: CDR1 MDHEN, CDR2 SYDVKM. V gave up 2 bases and J gave up 0 bases, with 11 bases separating them. The CDR3 bases are TGTGCCAGCAGTTTAGGTCCGGGGAGCTCCTACGAGCAGTACTTC. Protein product: CASSLGPGSSYEQYF.

This clonotype has ten or more counts. This sequence joins TRBV7-2 and TRBJ2-1, with D perhaps TRBD2 (5 bases). Trimming took off 0 bases at V and 6 bases at J, with 12 bases between the two ends. Germline CDR1 reads SGHTA; CDR2 reads FQGNSA. The CDR3 is 15 amino acids. The CDR3 nucleotides are TGTGCCAGCAGCTTAGCAGGCGGGCCGGCCAATGAGCAGTTCTTC. It codes for CASSLAGGPANEQFF.

This clonotype was seen repeatedly, ten times or more. The chain combines TRBV5-1 with TRBJ2-7, with TRBD2 matching 16 bases. V lost 3 bases and J lost 5; bases outside the gene matches: 20. This CDR3 has 21 residues. The germline gives CDR1 SGHRS, CDR2 YFSETQ. The CDR3 DNA is TGCGCCAGCAGCTCGCCGCTGTATCCGGGACTAGCGGGAGGGCCGAAGAACGAGCAGTACTTC. This gives the protein CASSSPLYPGLAGGPKNEQYF.